The present TCR beta chain was sequenced within a study of beta chain features in type 1 diabetes. The study, taken as a whole, reports: When VDJ junctions were examined, type 1 diabetes patients showed fewer insertions and more deletions. Type 1 diabetes patients had TCRB CDR3s that were shorter (moderately but significantly so) in all four CD4+ subsets.

The isolated RNA, all of it, was reverse transcribed, so expressed TCRB transcripts were what got sequenced. Clones were sequenced by immunoSEQ multiplex PCR, and TCRdb holds only the in-frame ones, with some missing. The profile shows 130,000 to 150,000 clones, 6.5% to 8.5% of them singletons. Details on this clone: Its antigen remains unknown.

The CDR3 loop spans 17 amino acids. Per germline, CDR1 SGHRS and CDR2 YFSETQ. V lost 2 bases to trimming and J lost 2 bases; unmatched junction nucleotides: 10. The sample comprised central memory CD4+ T cells from blood. The TCR was taken from a woman between 25 and 40 years old in good health. This rearrangement joins TRBV5-1 to TRBJ2-7; the match to TRBD1 covers 10 bases. The CDR3 is CASSLGPPGQGAYEQYF. The CDR3 bases are TGCGCCAGCAGCTTAGGACCCCCCGGACAGGGGGCCTACGAGCAGTACTTC. Variable domain in full (rest from reference TRBV5-1 and TRBJ2-7): KAGVTQTPRYLIKTRGQQVTLSCSPISGHRSVSWYQQTPGQGLQFLFEYFSETQRNKGNFPGRFSGRQFSNSRSEMNVSTLELGDSALYLCASSLGPPGQGAYEQYFGPGTRLTVT.